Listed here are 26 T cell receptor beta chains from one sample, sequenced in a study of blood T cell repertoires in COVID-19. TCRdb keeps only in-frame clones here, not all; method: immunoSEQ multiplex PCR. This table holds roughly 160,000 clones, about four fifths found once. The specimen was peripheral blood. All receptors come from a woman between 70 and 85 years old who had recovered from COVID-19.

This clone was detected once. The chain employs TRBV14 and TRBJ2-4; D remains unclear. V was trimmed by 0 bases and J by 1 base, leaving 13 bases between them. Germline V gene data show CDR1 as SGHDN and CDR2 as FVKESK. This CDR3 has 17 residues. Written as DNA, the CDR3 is TGTGCCAGCAGCCAAGATGGGTCTAGTTGGGCCAAAAACATTCAGTACTTC. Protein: CASSQDGSSWAKNIQYF.

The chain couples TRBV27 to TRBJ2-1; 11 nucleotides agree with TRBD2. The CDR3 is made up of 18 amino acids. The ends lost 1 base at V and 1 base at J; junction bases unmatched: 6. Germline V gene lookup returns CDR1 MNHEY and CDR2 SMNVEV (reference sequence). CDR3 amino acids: CASSLFGGLAGSYNEQFF. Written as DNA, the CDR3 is TGTGCCAGCAGTTTATTCGGCGGACTAGCGGGTTCCTACAATGAGCAGTTCTTC.

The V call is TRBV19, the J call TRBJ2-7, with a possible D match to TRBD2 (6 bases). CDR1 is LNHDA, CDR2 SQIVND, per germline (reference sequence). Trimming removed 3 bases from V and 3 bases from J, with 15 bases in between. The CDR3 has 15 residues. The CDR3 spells CASSMWSGGRYEQYF. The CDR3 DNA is TGTGCCAGTAGTATGTGGTCCGGGGGACGCTACGAGCAGTACTTC.

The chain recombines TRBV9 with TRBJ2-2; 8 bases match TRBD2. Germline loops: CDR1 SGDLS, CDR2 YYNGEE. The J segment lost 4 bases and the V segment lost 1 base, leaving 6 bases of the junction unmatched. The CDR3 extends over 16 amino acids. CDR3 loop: CASSVFAGGATGELFF. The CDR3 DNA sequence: TGTGCCAGCAGCGTATTCGCGGGGGGAGCCACCGGGGAGCTGTTTTTT.

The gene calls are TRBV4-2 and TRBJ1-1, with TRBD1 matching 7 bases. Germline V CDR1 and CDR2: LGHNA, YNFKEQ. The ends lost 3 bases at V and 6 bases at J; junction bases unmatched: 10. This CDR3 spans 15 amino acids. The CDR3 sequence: CASSQAQGRTSEAFF. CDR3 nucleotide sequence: TGTGCCAGCAGCCAGGCACAGGGGCGAACCTCTGAAGCTTTCTTT.

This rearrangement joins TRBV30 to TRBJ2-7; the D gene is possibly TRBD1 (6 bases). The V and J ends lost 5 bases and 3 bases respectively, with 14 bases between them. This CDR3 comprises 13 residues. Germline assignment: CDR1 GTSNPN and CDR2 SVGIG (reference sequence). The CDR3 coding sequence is TGTGCCTGGCTACAGGGTCCCGACTACGAGCAGTACTTC. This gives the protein CAWLQGPDYEQYF.

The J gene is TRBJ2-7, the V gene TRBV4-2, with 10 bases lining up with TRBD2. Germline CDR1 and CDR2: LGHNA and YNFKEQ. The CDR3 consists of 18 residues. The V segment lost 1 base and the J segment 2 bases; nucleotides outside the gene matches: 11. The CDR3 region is CASSQGGSGRTTPYEQYF. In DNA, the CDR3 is TGTGCCAGCAGCCAAGGGGGTAGCGGGAGGACCACCCCCTACGAGCAGTACTTC.

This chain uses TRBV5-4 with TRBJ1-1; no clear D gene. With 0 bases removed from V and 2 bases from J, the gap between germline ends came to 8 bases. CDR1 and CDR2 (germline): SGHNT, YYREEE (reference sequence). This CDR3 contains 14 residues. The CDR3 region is CASSLVRGNTEAFF. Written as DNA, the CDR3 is TGTGCCAGCAGCTTGGTCCGGGGTAACACTGAAGCTTTCTTT.

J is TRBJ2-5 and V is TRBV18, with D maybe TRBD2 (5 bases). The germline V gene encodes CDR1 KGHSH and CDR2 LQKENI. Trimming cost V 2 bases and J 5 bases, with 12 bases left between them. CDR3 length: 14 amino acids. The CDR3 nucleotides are TGTGCCAGCTCACCAAGTGGAGGCTCGGAGACCCAGTACTTC. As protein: CASSPSGGSETQYF.

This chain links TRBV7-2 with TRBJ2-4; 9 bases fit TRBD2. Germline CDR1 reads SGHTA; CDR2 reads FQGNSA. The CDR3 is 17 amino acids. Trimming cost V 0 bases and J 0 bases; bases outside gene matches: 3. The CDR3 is CASSLARGGLAKNIQYF. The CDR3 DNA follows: TGTGCCAGCAGCTTAGCGCGGGGGGGACTAGCCAAAAACATTCAGTACTTC.

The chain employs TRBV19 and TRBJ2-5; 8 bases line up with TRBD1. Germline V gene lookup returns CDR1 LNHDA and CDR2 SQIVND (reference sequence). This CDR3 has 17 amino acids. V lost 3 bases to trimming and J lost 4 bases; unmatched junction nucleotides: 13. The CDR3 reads CASSIPNPGQARETQYF. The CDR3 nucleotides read TGTGCCAGTAGTATCCCAAATCCGGGACAGGCCAGAGAGACCCAGTACTTC. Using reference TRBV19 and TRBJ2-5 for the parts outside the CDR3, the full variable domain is DGGITQSPKYLFRKEGQNVTLSCEQNLNHDAMYWYRQDPGQGLRLIYYSQIVNDFQKGDIAEGYSVSREKKESFPLTVTSAQKNPTAFYLCASSIPNPGQARETQYFGPGTRLLVL.

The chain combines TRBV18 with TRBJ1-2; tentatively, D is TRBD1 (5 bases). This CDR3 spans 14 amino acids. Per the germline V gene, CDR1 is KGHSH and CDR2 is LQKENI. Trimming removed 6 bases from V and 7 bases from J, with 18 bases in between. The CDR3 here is CASSPTPGVGGYTF. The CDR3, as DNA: TGTGCCAGCTCGCCAACCCCGGGGGTCGGTGGCTACACCTTC.

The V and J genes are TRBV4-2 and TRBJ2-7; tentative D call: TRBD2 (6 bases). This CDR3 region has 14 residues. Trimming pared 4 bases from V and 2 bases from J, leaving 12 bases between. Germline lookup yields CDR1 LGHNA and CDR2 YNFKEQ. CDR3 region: CASSPRLATYEQYF. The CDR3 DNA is TGTGCCAGCAGCCCCCGTCTAGCGACCTACGAGCAGTACTTC.

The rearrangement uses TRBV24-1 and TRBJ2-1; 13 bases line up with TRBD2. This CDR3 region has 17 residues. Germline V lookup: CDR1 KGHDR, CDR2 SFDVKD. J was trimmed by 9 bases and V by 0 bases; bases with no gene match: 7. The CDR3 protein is CATSDLPTSGGAGEQFF. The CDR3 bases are TGTGCCACCAGTGATTTGCCTACTAGCGGGGGGGCGGGTGAGCAGTTCTTC.

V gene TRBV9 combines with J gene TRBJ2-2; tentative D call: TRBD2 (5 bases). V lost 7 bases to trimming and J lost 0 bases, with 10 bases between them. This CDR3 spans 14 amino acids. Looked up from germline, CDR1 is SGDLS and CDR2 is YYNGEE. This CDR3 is CASRGLSNTGELFF. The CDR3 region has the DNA TGTGCCAGCCGAGGGCTCTCGAACACCGGGGAGCTGTTTTTT.

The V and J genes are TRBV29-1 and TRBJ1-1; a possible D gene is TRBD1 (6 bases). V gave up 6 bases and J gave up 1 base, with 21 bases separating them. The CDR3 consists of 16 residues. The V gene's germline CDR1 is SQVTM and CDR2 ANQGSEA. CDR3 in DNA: TGCAGCGTCAGCTTTCGGGGAACAGGGACGAACACTGAAGCTTTCTTT. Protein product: CSVSFRGTGTNTEAFF.

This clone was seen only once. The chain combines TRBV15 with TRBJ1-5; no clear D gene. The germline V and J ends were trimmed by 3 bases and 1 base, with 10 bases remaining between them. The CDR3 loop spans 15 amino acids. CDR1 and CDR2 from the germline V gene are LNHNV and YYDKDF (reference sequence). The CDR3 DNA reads TGTGCCACCAGCAGTGGATCAGGCAGCAATCAGCCCCAGCATTTT. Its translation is CATSSGSGSNQPQHF.

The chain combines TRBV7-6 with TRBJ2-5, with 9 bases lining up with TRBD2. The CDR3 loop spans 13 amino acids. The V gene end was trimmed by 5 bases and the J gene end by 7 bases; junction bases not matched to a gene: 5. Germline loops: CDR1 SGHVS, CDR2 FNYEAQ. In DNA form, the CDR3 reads TGTGCCAGCAGCCCGGGACTAGCAGTGACCCAGTACTTC. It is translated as CASSPGLAVTQYF.

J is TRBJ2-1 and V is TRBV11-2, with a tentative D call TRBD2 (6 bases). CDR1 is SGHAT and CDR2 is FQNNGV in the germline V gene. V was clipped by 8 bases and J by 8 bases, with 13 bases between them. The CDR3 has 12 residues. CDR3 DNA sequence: TGTGCCAGCGCCCAGGGCGGGGATGAGCAGTTCTTC. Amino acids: CASAQGGDEQFF.

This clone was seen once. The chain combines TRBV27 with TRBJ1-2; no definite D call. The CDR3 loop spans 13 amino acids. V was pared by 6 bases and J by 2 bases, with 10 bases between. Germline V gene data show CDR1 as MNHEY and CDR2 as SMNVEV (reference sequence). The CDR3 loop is CASSVGQNYGYTF. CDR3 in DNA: TGTGCCAGCAGCGTGGGCCAGAACTATGGCTACACCTTC.

The CDR3 DNA reads TGTGCCACCACTCCAGGCAACGGATCACCCCTCCACTTT. It specifies CATTPGNGSPLHF. The chain couples TRBV6-4 to TRBJ1-6; no clear D gene. Germline CDR1 reads MRHNA; CDR2 reads SNTAGT. Trimming took 10 bases from V and 10 from J, leaving 17 bases between them. The CDR3 totals 13 residues.

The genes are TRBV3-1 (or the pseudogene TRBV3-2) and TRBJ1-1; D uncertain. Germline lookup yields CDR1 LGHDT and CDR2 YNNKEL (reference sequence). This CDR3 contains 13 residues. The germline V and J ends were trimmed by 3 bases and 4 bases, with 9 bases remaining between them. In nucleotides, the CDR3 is TGTGCCAGCAGCCAGCCCCGCGGCACTGAAGCTTTCTTT. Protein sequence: CASSQPRGTEAFF.

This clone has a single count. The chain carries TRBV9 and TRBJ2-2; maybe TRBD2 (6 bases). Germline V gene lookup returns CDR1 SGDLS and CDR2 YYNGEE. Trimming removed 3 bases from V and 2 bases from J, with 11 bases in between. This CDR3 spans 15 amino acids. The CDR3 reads CASSGVAVNTGELFF. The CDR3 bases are TGTGCCAGCAGCGGGGTAGCGGTAAACACCGGGGAGCTGTTTTTT.

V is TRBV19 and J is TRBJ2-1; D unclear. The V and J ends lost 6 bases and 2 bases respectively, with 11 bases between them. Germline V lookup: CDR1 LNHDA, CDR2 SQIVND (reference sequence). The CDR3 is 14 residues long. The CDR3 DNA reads TGTGCCAGTAGAGTGGGCACAACCTACAATGAGCAGTTCTTC. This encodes CASRVGTTYNEQFF.

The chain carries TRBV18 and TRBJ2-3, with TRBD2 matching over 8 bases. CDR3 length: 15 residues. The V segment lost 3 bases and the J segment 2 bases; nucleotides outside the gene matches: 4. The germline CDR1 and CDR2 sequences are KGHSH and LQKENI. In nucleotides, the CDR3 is TGTGCCAGCTCACCGCGGGAGGTTAACACAGATACGCAGTATTTT. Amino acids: CASSPREVNTDTQYF.

The CDR3 DNA reads TGCGCCAGCAGCCCCCGTAGCGGGGGTGGGGCCGGGGAGCTGTTTTTT. Translating gives CASSPRSGGGAGELFF. V is TRBV5-1 and J is TRBJ2-2; TRBD2 aligns across 9 bases. There are 16 residues in the CDR3. V lost 4 bases and J lost 6; bases outside the gene matches: 10. CDR1 is SGHRS, CDR2 YFSETQ, per germline.